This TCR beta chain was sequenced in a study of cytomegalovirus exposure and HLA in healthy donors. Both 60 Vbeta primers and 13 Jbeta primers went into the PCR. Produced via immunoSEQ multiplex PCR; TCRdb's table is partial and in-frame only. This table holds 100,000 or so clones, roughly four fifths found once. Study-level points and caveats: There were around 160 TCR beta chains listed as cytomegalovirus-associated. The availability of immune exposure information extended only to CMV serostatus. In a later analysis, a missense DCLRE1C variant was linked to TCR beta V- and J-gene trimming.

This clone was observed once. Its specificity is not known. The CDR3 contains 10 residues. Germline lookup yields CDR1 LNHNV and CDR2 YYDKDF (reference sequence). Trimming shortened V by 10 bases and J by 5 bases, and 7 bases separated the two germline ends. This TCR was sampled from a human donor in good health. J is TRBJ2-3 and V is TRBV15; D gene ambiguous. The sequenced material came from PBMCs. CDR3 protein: CAILGDTQYF. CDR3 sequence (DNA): TGTGCCATCCTAGGAGATACGCAGTATTTT.